The present T cell receptor (beta chain) was sequenced within a study of OX40 agonist ivuxolimab in advanced cancers. Only in-frame clones appear in the TCRdb table, and some are missing; sequencing was by immunoSEQ multiplex PCR. The table includes about 70,000 clones, about 86% detected once. Broader study findings: Both blood CD4+ and CD8+ T cells showed clonal growth by week 6 at 0.1 to 3.0 mg/kg. People who partly responded at 0.1-3.0 mg/kg had some of the least clonal expansion seen.

With respect to this clone: The antigen remains unidentified.

V gave up 4 bases and J gave up 5 bases, with 11 bases separating them. CDR1 is GTSNPN and CDR2 is SVGIG in the germline V gene (reference sequence). The CDR3 has 12 residues. Sequencing was performed on CD4+ or CD8+ T cells sorted from blood, taken in a trial of the OX40 agonist ivuxolimab. This TCR was recovered from an adult with an advanced solid tumor such as melanoma, head and neck, liver or kidney cancer. The V call is TRBV30, the J call TRBJ2-5, with D hard to call. CDR3 loop: CAWNLQGETQYF. The CDR3 DNA reads TGTGCCTGGAACCTCCAAGGCGAGACCCAGTACTTC.